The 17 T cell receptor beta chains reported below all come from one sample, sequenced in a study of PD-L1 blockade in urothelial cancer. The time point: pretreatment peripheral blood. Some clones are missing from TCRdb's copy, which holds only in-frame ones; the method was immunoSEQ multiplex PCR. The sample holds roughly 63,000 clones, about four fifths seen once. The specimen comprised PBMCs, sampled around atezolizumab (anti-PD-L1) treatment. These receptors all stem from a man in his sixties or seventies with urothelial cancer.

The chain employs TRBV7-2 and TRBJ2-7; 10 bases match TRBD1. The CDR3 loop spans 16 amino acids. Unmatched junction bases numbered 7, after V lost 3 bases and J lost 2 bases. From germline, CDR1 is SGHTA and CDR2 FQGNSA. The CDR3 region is CASSFGGGTGAYEQYF. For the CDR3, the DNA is TGTGCCAGCAGCTTCGGGGGAGGGACAGGGGCCTACGAGCAGTACTTC. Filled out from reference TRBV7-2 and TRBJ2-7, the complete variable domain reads GAGVSQSPSNKVTEKGKDVELRCDPISGHTALYWYRQSLGQGLEFLIYFQGNSAPDKSGLPSDRFSAERTGGSVSTLTIQRTQQEDSAVYLCASSFGGGTGAYEQYFGPGTRLTVT.

CDR3 residues: CASSGTGSHSYEQYF. In nucleotides, the CDR3 is TGTGCCAGCAGCGGGACAGGTTCCCACTCCTACGAGCAGTACTTC. The V and J genes are TRBV9 and TRBJ2-7; 7 nucleotides line up with TRBD1. The CDR3 is 15 amino acids. After removal of 3 bases from V and 0 bases from J, the junction contained 6 bases not matched to a gene. The germline V gene encodes CDR1 SGDLS and CDR2 YYNGEE.

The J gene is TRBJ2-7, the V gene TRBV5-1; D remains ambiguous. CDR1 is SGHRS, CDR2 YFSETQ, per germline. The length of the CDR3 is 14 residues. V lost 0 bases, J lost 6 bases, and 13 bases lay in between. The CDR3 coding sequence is TGCGCCAGCAGCTTGGGGGTTTCGGGTGGCGAGCAGTACTTC. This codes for CASSLGVSGGEQYF.

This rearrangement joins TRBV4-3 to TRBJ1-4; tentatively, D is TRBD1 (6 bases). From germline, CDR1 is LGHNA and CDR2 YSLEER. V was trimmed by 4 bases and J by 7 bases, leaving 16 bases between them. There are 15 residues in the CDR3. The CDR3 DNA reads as TGCGCCAGCAGCCGCCAGGGGCTGCTTGGTGAAAAACTGTTTTTT. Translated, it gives CASSRQGLLGEKLFF.

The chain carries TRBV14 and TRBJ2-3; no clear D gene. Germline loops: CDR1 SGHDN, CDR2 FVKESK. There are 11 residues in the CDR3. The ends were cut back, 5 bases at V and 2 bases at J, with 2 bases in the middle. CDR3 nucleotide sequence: TGTGCCAGCAGCTACACAGATACGCAGTATTTT. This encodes CASSYTDTQYF. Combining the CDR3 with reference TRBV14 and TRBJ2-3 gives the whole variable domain EAGVTQFPSHSVIEKGQTVTLRCDPISGHDNLYWYRRVMGKEIKFLLHFVKESKQDESGMPNNRFLAERTGGTYSTLKVQPAELEDSGVYFCASSYTDTQYFGPGTRLTVL.

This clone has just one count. CDR3 protein: CASSEWGGEAYEQYF. The CDR3 DNA reads TGTGCCAGCAGTGAATGGGGCGGTGAAGCCTACGAGCAGTACTTC. V and J are TRBV25-1 and TRBJ2-7; TRBD1 is a possible D gene (5 bases). This CDR3 is built from 15 residues. Germline V lookup: CDR1 MGHDK, CDR2 SYGVNS. The V end lost 1 base, the J end lost 2 bases, and 12 bases lay between the germline ends.

CDR3 bases: TGTGCCAGCTCACCAAGTCAGGGCTCCTACAATGAGCAGTTCTTC. Its translation is CASSPSQGSYNEQFF. The rearrangement uses TRBV18 and TRBJ2-1; tentative D call: TRBD1 (5 bases). V gave up 2 bases and J gave up 0 bases, with 8 bases separating them. Germline lookup yields CDR1 KGHSH and CDR2 LQKENI. The CDR3 covers 15 residues.

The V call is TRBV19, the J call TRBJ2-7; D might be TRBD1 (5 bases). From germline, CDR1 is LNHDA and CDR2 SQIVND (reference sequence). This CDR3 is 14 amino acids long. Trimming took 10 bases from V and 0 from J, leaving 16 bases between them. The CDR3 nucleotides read TGTGCCACCGCGCCCAGGGCATCCTCCTACGAGCAGTACTTC. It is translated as CATAPRASSYEQYF.

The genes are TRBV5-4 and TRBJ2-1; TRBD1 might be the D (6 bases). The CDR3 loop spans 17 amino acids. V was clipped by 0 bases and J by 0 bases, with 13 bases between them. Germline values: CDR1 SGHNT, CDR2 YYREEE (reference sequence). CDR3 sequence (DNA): TGTGCCAGCAGCTTGGACCCCGGCAGGGGCTCCTACAATGAGCAGTTCTTC. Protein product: CASSLDPGRGSYNEQFF.

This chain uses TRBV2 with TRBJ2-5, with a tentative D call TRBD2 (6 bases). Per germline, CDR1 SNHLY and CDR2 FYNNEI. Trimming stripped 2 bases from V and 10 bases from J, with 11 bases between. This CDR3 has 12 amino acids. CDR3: CASSEYAGGQYF. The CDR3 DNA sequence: TGTGCCAGCAGTGAATACGCCGGGGGCCAGTACTTC.

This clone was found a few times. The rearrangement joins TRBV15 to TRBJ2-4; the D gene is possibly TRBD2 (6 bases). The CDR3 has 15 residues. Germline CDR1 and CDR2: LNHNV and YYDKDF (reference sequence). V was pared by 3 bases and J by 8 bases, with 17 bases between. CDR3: CATSRNRDGGDIQYF. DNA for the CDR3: TGTGCCACCAGCAGGAACCGGGACGGAGGGGACATTCAGTACTTC.

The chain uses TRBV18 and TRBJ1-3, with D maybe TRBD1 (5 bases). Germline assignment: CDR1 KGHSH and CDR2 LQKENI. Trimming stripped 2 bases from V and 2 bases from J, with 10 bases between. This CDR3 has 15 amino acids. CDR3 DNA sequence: TGTGCCAGCTCACCATCGGTAGGGGCTGGAAACACCATATATTTT. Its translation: CASSPSVGAGNTIYF.

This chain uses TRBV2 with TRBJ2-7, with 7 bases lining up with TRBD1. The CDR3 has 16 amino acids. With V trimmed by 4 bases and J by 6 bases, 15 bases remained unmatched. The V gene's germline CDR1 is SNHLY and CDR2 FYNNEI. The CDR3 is CASSGLSGLRGSEQYF. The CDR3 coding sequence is TGTGCCAGCAGTGGACTTTCTGGACTCAGGGGGTCCGAGCAGTACTTC.

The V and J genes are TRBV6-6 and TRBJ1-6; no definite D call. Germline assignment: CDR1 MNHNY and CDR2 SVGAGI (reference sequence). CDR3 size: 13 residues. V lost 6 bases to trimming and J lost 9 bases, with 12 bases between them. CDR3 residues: CASSGGIGSPLHF. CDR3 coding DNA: TGTGCCAGCAGCGGAGGGATAGGTTCACCCCTCCACTTT.

The CDR3 nucleotides are TGTGCCAGCAGCCTACTAGCGAATTCCTACAATGAGCAGTTCTTC. It codes for CASSLLANSYNEQFF. This chain links TRBV7-9 with TRBJ2-1; TRBD2 agrees at 7 bases. Germline CDR1 SEHNR, CDR2 FQNEAQ (reference sequence). V lost 5 bases, J lost 1 base, and 5 bases stayed unmatched. The CDR3 has 15 residues.

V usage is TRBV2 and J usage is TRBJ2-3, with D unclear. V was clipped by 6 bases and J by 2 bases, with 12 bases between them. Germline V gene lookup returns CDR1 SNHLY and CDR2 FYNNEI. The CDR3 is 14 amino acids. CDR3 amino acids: CASRSIQVTDTQYF. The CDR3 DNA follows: TGTGCCAGCAGGTCGATTCAGGTCACAGATACGCAGTATTTT.

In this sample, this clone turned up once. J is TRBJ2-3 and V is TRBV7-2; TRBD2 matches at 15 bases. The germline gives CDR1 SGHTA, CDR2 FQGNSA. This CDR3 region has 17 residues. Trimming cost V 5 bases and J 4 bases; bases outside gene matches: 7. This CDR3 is CASSGGLAGGPPDTQYF. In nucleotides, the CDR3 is TGTGCCAGCAGCGGCGGACTAGCGGGAGGGCCTCCAGATACGCAGTATTTT.